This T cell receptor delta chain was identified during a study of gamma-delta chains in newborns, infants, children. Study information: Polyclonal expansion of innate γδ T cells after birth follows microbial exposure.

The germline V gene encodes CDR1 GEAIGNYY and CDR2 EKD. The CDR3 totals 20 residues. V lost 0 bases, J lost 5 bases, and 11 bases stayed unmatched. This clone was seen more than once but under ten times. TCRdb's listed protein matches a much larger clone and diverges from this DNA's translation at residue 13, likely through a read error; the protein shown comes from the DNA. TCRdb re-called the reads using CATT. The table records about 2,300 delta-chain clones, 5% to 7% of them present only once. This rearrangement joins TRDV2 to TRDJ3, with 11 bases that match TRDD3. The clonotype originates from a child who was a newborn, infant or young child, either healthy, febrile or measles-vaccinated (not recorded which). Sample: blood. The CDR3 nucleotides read TGTGCCTGTGACACCGTGGTGGGGGATACGCGAGCCCGGGACACCCGACAGATGTTTTTC. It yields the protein CACDTVVGDTRARDTRQMFF.